This T cell receptor beta chain was found in a study of early T cells in non-severe SARS-CoV-2 infection. Study information: Sequencing targeted bulk RNA from unsorted whole blood, leaving chains unpaired. Notes on the study in general: Private and CD4 specificities were missed by VDJdb matching, which favored anti-spike CD8 responses.

This clonotype was detected many times. The target antigen is unknown. Germline loops: CDR1 SEHNR, CDR2 FQNEAQ (reference sequence). The CDR3 extends over 13 amino acids. V was pared by 3 bases and J by 4 bases, with 1 base of the junction left unmatched. Unique molecular identifiers tagged individual cDNA molecules. TCRdb fed the 5' RACE reads into MiXCR, producing one record per CDR3 protein. The data hold approximately 32,000 distinct CDR3 sequences, with 5% to 6.5% observed a single time. Sequencing input: whole blood. J is TRBJ1-2 and V is TRBV7-9; TRBD1 matches at 8 bases. The TCR was taken from an adult who was a healthcare worker with PCR-confirmed SARS-CoV-2 infection or an uninfected control (not recorded which). The CDR3 DNA follows: TGTGCCAGCAGCTTGGACAGGGTCTATGGCTACACCTTC. Translating gives CASSLDRVYGYTF.